These T cell receptor beta chains were read from a single sample in a study of PD-L1 blockade in urothelial cancer. Using immunoSEQ multiplex PCR, the repertoire was profiled, and TCRdb retains in-frame clones only, with some absent. The sample yields tens of thousands of clones, around four fifths seen once. This specimen was PBMCs, taken around atezolizumab (anti-PD-L1) treatment. The receptors come from a man aged 55 to 70 with urothelial cancer. Each CDR3 is given with its conserved first and last residue. Each record gives: clone size, D gene, V gene, J gene, CDR3 protein, CDR3 DNA. D genes are given only for firm matches. Not all rows give a size; the values are once, few, many and, for expanded clones, a class.

>.|TRBD1|TRBV5-1|TRBJ2-3
CASSFGQGGTDTQYF
TGCGCCAGCAGCTTCGGACAGGGGGGGACAGATACGCAGTATTTT
>.|.|TRBV21-1|TRBJ1-1
CASSKRGGGFLNTEAFF
TGTGCCAGCAGCAAACGGGGAGGAGGGTTTTTGAACACTGAAGCTTTCTTT
>.|TRBD1|TRBV5-1|TRBJ1-2
CASSPRDRAHGYTF
TGCGCCAGCAGCCCCCGGGACAGGGCGCATGGCTACACCTTC
>.|.|TRBV6-6|TRBJ2-5
CASSYYAGQETQYF
TGTGCCAGCAGTTACTATGCGGGGCAGGAGACCCAGTACTTC
>few|TRBD1|TRBV19|TRBJ2-2
CASSIWGTGGYHGELFF
TGTGCCAGTAGTATTTGGGGAACAGGGGGTTATCACGGGGAGCTGTTTTTT
>.|.|TRBV2|TRBJ2-1
CASSVYGYNEQFF
TGTGCCAGCAGTGTATACGGCTACAATGAGCAGTTCTTC
>.|.|TRBV5-1|TRBJ2-5
CASSLATRDNNQETQYF
TGCGCCAGCAGCTTGGCCACTAGGGACAACAACCAAGAGACCCAGTACTTC
>.|TRBD2|TRBV9|TRBJ2-7
CASSPRGAYEQYF
TGTGCCAGCAGCCCCCGGGGGGCCTACGAGCAGTACTTC
>.|.|TRBV9|TRBJ2-2
CASSPSTDTGELFF
TGTGCCAGCAGCCCATCCACGGACACCGGGGAGCTGTTTTTT
>.|TRBD1|TRBV10-1|TRBJ1-3
CASSTGTGYGNTIYF
TGCGCCAGCAGCACCGGGACAGGGTACGGAAACACCATATATTTT
>.|.|TRBV7-9|TRBJ2-7
CASSLDSGGFEQYF
TGTGCCAGCAGCTTAGACTCAGGAGGGTTCGAGCAGTACTTC
>.|TRBD1|TRBV5-1|TRBJ1-6
CASSFGDRGGSPLHF
TGCGCCAGCAGCTTTGGTGACAGGGGCGGCTCACCCCTCCACTTT
>.|.|TRBV28|TRBJ2-4
CASTSLRRALAKNIQYF
TGTGCCAGCACCTCTCTCCGCAGGGCTCTAGCCAAAAACATTCAGTACTTC
>.|TRBD2|TRBV27|TRBJ2-5
CASKSLAGARFQETQYF
TGTGCCAGCAAGTCACTAGCGGGGGCCCGTTTCCAAGAGACCCAGTACTTC
>.|TRBD1|TRBV9|TRBJ2-5
CASSLMGTGYIETQYF
TGTGCCAGCAGTCTGATGGGGACAGGGTATATCGAGACCCAGTACTTC
>.|TRBD2|TRBV11-2|TRBJ2-7
CASSLDPTTSGGDYEQYF
TGTGCCAGCAGCTTAGATCCCACGACTAGCGGGGGAGATTACGAGCAGTACTTC
>.|.|TRBV28|TRBJ2-7
CASSYGQARNEQYF
TGTGCCAGCAGTTACGGCCAGGCCAGGAACGAGCAGTACTTC
>once|.|TRBV10-3|TRBJ1-2
CAISESAGNNYGYTF
TGTGCCATCAGTGAGTCGGCAGGCAACAACTATGGCTACACCTTC
>.|TRBD1|TRBV4-1|TRBJ1-1
CASSHTGGLNTEAFF
TGCGCCAGCAGCCACACAGGGGGCCTAAACACTGAAGCTTTCTTT
>.|.|TRBV6-1|TRBJ1-1
CASSELLGGQGTEAFF
TGTGCCAGCAGTGAATTACTTGGCGGCCAGGGGACTGAAGCTTTCTTT
>.|.|TRBV19|TRBJ1-2
CASSAQKGLTYGYTF
TGTGCCAGTAGTGCCCAAAAGGGACTCACCTATGGCTACACCTTC
>once|TRBD1|TRBV13|TRBJ1-2
CASSPRGRGQGIYGYTF
TGTGCCAGCAGCCCTAGGGGGCGGGGACAGGGGATTTATGGCTACACCTTC
>.|.|TRBV7-3|TRBJ2-3
CASSPGIGPQYF
TGTGCCAGCAGCCCCGGGATTGGGCCGCAGTATTTT
>.|.|TRBV6-1|TRBJ1-1
CASRADTRNTEAFF
TGTGCCAGCAGGGCCGATACAAGGAACACTGAAGCTTTCTTT
>.|TRBD2|TRBV11-2|TRBJ2-7
CASSSPYGGGYEQYF
TGTGCCAGCAGCTCCCCCTATGGGGGGGGTTACGAGCAGTACTTC
>.|.|TRBV13|TRBJ2-2
CASSTNSGPGELFF
TGTGCCAGCAGCACCAACTCTGGTCCCGGGGAGCTGTTTTTT
>few|TRBD1|TRBV9|TRBJ1-6
CASSSTTGAYNSPLHF
TGTGCCAGCAGCTCCACGACAGGGGCGTATAATTCACCCCTCCACTTT
>.|.|TRBV28|TRBJ1-5
CASSLAGEITNQPQHF
TGTGCCAGCAGTTTGGCAGGGGAGATCACCAATCAGCCCCAGCATTTT
>.|TRBD1|TRBV6-1|TRBJ2-2
CASSGDRGRTSTGELFF
TGTGCCAGCAGTGGGGACAGGGGCAGGACCTCCACCGGGGAGCTGTTTTTT
>.|.|TRBV6-1|TRBJ1-2
CASSEALPGWGYTF
TGTGCCAGCAGTGAAGCGCTTCCCGGGTGGGGCTACACCTTC
>.|.|TRBV5-6|TRBJ1-1
CASSPIRTETTEAFF
TGTGCCAGCAGTCCCATTAGGACAGAGACCACTGAAGCTTTCTTT
>few|TRBD1|TRBV6-1|TRBJ1-5
CASRAGTGSQPQHF
TGTGCCAGCAGGGCCGGGACAGGGAGCCAGCCCCAGCATTTT
>.|TRBD2|TRBV7-6|TRBJ2-3
CASSQNRLAGELDTQYF
TGTGCCAGCAGCCAAAATCGGCTAGCGGGGGAGCTAGATACGCAGTATTTT
>.|.|TRBV19|TRBJ1-5
CASSPIQPQHF
TGTGCCAGTAGCCCAATTCAGCCCCAGCATTTT
>.|.|TRBV2|TRBJ2-7
CASSRGKGTYEQYF
TGTGCCAGCAGTAGAGGGAAGGGAACCTACGAGCAGTACTTC
>.|.|TRBV18|TRBJ1-2
CASSPRQNDGYTF
TGTGCCAGCTCACCAAGACAGAATGATGGCTACACCTTC
>.|TRBD1|TRBV5-8|TRBJ1-4
CASSPGQGRATNEKLFF
TGTGCCAGCAGCCCCGGACAGGGGAGAGCAACTAATGAAAAACTGTTTTTT
>.|TRBD1|TRBV5-1|TRBJ2-1
CATTAGQGDGNEQFF
TGCGCCACTACGGCCGGACAGGGTGATGGCAATGAGCAGTTCTTC
>few|.|TRBV7-9|TRBJ1-3
CASSLAGQFSGNTIYF
TGTGCCAGCAGCTTAGCGGGACAATTCTCTGGAAACACCATATATTTT
>few|.|TRBV4-1|TRBJ1-5
CASSQAPLRQGNQPQHF
TGCGCCAGCAGCCAAGCCCCCCTCAGACAGGGCAATCAGCCCCAGCATTTT
>.|.|TRBV2|TRBJ2-7
CASKVSGIGEQYF
TGTGCCAGCAAAGTATCAGGGATAGGCGAGCAGTACTTC
>.|.|TRBV19|TRBJ2-1
CATSKRSYNEQFF
TGTGCCACCTCCAAGAGGTCCTACAATGAGCAGTTCTTC
>.|.|TRBV7-2|TRBJ2-7
CASSSRSGRGWIRPYEQYF
TGTGCCAGCAGCTCTAGGTCGGGCCGGGGGTGGATCCGCCCCTACGAGCAGTACTTC
>.|.|TRBV5-6|TRBJ2-5
CASSDLEAQYF
TGTGCCAGCAGCGACCTAGAGGCCCAGTACTTC
>.|.|TRBV4-2|TRBJ2-3
CASSRTSSGTDTQYF
TGTGCCAGCAGCCGAACTAGCAGTGGCACAGATACGCAGTATTTT
>.|TRBD1|TRBV5-1|TRBJ2-7
CASSLWGQGSEQYF
TGCGCCAGCAGCTTGTGGGGACAGGGTAGCGAGCAGTACTTC
>.|TRBD1|TRBV6-1|TRBJ2-5
CASSGLGGGNRGLETQYF
TGTGCCAGCAGTGGGCTAGGGGGTGGGAACAGGGGGCTGGAGACCCAGTACTTC
>.|.|TRBV19|TRBJ1-1
CASTARGGNTEAFF
TGTGCCAGTACGGCTCGGGGAGGGAACACTGAAGCTTTCTTT
>.|TRBD1|TRBV7-8|TRBJ2-1
CASSSQGVSPHEQFF
TGTGCCAGCAGCTCCCAGGGGGTCTCCCCCCATGAGCAGTTCTTC
>.|TRBD2|TRBV5-4|TRBJ2-5
CASSPAGERGEGETQYF
TGTGCCAGCAGCCCTGCAGGGGAGCGGGGGGAGGGGGAGACCCAGTACTTC
>.|TRBD1|TRBV5-4|TRBJ2-7
CASRPDLQGDYEQYF
TGTGCCAGCAGGCCCGATCTGCAGGGGGACTACGAGCAGTACTTC
>.|.|TRBV5-4|TRBJ2-2
CASSFEGRGTGELFF
TGTGCCAGCAGCTTTGAAGGAAGGGGCACCGGGGAGCTGTTTTTT
>.|TRBD2|TRBV2|TRBJ2-1
CASTSGGAREQFF
TGTGCCAGCACTAGCGGGGGGGCTAGGGAGCAGTTCTTC
>once|.|TRBV2|TRBJ2-3
CASILGGGSTDTQYF
TGTGCCAGCATCCTAGGAGGGGGCTCGACAGATACGCAGTATTTT
>.|.|TRBV19|TRBJ2-3
CASSYTPAADTQYF
TGTGCCAGTAGTTATACCCCCGCGGCAGATACGCAGTATTTT
>.|.|TRBV6-1|TRBJ1-1
CASGNSNLNTEAFF
TGTGCCAGCGGAAACAGTAACTTGAACACTGAAGCTTTCTTT
>.|.|TRBV6-1|TRBJ2-3
CASSERDTDTQYF
TGTGCCAGCAGTGAACGGGACACAGATACGCAGTATTTT
>.|.|TRBV6-5|TRBJ1-2
CASSYSRTANYGYTF
TGTGCCAGCAGTTACTCGAGGACAGCTAACTATGGCTACACCTTC
>.|.|TRBV27|TRBJ2-7
CASSTRIGSYEQYF
TGTGCCAGCTCTACCCGTATCGGCTCCTACGAGCAGTACTTC
>.|.|TRBV5-1|TRBJ1-1
CASSLEQDTEAFF
TGCGCCAGCAGCTTGGAACAGGACACTGAAGCTTTCTTT